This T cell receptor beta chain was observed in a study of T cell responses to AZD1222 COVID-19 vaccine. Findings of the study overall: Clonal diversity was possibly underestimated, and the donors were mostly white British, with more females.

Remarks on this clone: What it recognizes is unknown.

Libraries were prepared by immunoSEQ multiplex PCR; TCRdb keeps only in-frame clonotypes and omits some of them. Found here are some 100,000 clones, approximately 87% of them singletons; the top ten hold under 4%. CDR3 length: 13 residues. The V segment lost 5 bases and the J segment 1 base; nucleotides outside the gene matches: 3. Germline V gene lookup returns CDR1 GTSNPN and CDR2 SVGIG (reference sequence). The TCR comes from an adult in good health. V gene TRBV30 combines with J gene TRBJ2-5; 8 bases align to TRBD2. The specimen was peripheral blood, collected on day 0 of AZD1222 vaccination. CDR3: CAWAAGVQETQYF. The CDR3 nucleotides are TGTGCCTGGGCAGCGGGGGTCCAAGAGACCCAGTACTTC.